This section outlines one T cell receptor beta chain sequence together with its context. Its antigen is undetermined. V shed 4 bases and J shed 6 bases, with 14 bases lying between them. The CDR3 is 15 residues long. Germline lookup yields CDR1 SGHRS and CDR2 YFSETQ. The data originate from a study of blood T cells in healthy people across ages. General study points: Per million T cells, TCR beta diversity dropped about linearly as age rose.

The second PCR ran about 6 to 11 cycles with a sample-barcoded 5' primer and J-beta primers. TCRdb itself ran the 5' RACE reads through MiXCR, one entry per CDR3 protein. The table lists about 640,000 distinct CDR3 sequences, under 30% of them singletons, with about a sixth in the top ten. The donors, all healthy, were Caucasians living in Russia, aged about 6 to 90. Whenever a sample was processed, at least 6.5 million PBMCs were isolated. Sequenced input: blood. This sequence was found in a woman older than 75 in good health. This sequence joins TRBV5-1 and TRBJ1-6; D might be TRBD1 (5 bases). The CDR3 sequence is CASSARDALNSPLHF. Here the CDR3 DNA reads TGCGCCAGCAGCGCCCGGGACGCCCTTAATTCACCCCTCCACTTT.